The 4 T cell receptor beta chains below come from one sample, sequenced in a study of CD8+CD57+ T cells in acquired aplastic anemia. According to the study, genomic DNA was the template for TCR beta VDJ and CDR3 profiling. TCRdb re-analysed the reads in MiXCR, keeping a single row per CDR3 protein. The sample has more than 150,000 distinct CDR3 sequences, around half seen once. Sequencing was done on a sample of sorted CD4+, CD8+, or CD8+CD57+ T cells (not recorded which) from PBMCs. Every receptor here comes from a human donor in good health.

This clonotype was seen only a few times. The CDR3 region has the DNA TGTGCCAGCAGTGGGGAGGGGGGCACTGAAGCTTTCTTT. Translation gives CASSGEGGTEAFF. The V gene is TRBV7-2, the J gene TRBJ1-1, with a weak D call TRBD1 (6 bases). Between the trimmed V and J ends, which lost 6 bases and 4 bases, there was a span of 12 bases. The CDR3 spans 13 residues. Germline V gene lookup returns CDR1 SGHTA and CDR2 FQGNSA.

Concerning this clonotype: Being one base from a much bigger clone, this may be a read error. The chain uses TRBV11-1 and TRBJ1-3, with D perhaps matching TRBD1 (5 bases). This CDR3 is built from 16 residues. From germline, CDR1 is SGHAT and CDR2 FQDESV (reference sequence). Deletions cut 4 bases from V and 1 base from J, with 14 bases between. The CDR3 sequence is CASSSRQSSSGNTIYF. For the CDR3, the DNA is TGTGCCAGCAGCTCCCGACAGAGTAGTTCTGGAAACACCATATATTTT.

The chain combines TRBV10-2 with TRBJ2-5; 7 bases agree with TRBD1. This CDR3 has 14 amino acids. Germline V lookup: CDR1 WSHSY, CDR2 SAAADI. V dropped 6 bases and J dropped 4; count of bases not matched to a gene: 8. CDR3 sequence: CASSLGTESETQYF. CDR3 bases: TGCGCCAGCAGCCTCGGGACAGAATCAGAGACCCAGTACTTC.

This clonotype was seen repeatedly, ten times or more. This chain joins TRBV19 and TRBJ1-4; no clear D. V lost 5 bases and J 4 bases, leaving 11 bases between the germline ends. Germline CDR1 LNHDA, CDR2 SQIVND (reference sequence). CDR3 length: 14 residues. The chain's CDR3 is CASSVQWRNEKLFF. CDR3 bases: TGTGCCAGTAGTGTTCAGTGGCGTAATGAAAAACTGTTTTTT.